The 11 T cell receptor beta chains below come from one sample, sequenced in a study of PD-1 blockade in classical Hodgkin lymphoma. Stated time point: cycle 4 day 1 (C4D1), after 6 weeks of nivolumab. Relapse was seen in all patients after autologous stem cell transplantation, and brentuximab vedotin exposure was variable. From thawed PBMCs, CD4+ T cells were purified using magnetic negative selection. Some clones are missing from TCRdb's copy, which holds only in-frame ones; the method was immunoSEQ multiplex PCR. The data hold some 10,000 clones, with roughly 84% observed a single time. The sequencing here drew on CD4+ T cells from blood, taken before the fourth cycle of nivolumab. The receptors were sampled from a human donor with classical Hodgkin lymphoma.

The chain carries TRBV4-2 and TRBJ2-2; weak D call: TRBD2 (6 bases). Per the germline V gene, CDR1 is LGHNA and CDR2 is YNFKEQ. The V end was cut by 1 base, the J end by 5 bases, with 14 bases between. The CDR3 totals 16 residues. CDR3 bases: TGTGCCAGCAGCCAAGGTATCGGGAGAGGGACCGGGGAGCTGTTTTTT. It specifies CASSQGIGRGTGELFF.

J is TRBJ2-6 and V is TRBV4-3, with no clear D. CDR1 is LGHNA, CDR2 YSLEER, per germline. Trimming left V 2 bases short and J 2 bases short, with 16 bases between. The CDR3 totals 18 residues. The CDR3 here is CASSQPRWLGAGANVLTF. CDR3 sequence (DNA): TGCGCCAGCAGCCAACCTCGCTGGCTTGGGGCTGGGGCCAACGTCCTGACTTTC.

The V and J genes are TRBV6-5 and TRBJ2-1; either TRBD1 or TRBD2 may fit D (6 bases each). Trimming took 2 bases from V and 5 from J, leaving 13 bases between them. The CDR3 has 15 residues. CDR1 is MNHEY and CDR2 is SVGAGI in the germline V gene. The CDR3 coding sequence is TGTGCCAGCAGTTACGGGCAGGGGAGGAACAATGAGCAGTTCTTC. Translated, it gives CASSYGQGRNNEQFF.

This clone appeared a single time. The rearrangement links TRBV4-1 to TRBJ2-1, with unresolved D. CDR3 size: 14 residues. Germline assignment: CDR1 MGHRA and CDR2 YSYEKL. V dropped 3 bases and J dropped 6 bases, with 12 bases sitting between them. The CDR3 region is CASSHHGPRNEQFF. As DNA, the CDR3 is TGCGCCAGCAGCCATCATGGACCCCGCAATGAGCAGTTCTTC.

The gene calls are TRBV19 and TRBJ2-5; 8 positions agree with TRBD2. The CDR3 covers 16 residues. Germline loops: CDR1 LNHDA, CDR2 SQIVND (reference sequence). The ends lost 5 bases at V and 6 bases at J; junction bases unmatched: 14. CDR3 DNA sequence: TGTGCCAGTAGTCCACCGGGACTAGAACGTCAGAAGACCCAGTACTTC. Translating it yields CASSPPGLERQKTQYF.

The chain recombines TRBV18 with TRBJ2-3, with D perhaps matching TRBD2 (6 bases). The germline V and J ends were trimmed by 3 bases and 8 bases, with 18 bases remaining between them. The length of the CDR3 is 15 residues. Germline V gene sequence: CDR1 KGHSH, CDR2 LQKENI. The CDR3 DNA reads as TGTGCCAGCTCACCCGGTAAGGGGAGGTCAGGTACGCAGTATTTT. Protein: CASSPGKGRSGTQYF.

The rearrangement uses TRBV19 and TRBJ1-2; possible D gene TRBD1, 6 bases. V was pared by 7 bases and J by 3 bases, with 24 bases between. The CDR3 is 17 amino acids. CDR1 is LNHDA, CDR2 SQIVND, per germline (reference sequence). As DNA, the CDR3 is TGTGCCAGTACCAACCCCGGAAGGACAGACGACTACTATGGCTACACCTTC. This gives the protein CASTNPGRTDDYYGYTF.

This chain uses TRBV27 with TRBJ1-2; TRBD1 might be the D (6 bases). The CDR3 has 14 residues. CDR1 is MNHEY and CDR2 is SMNVEV in the germline V gene (reference sequence). The ends were cut back, 2 bases at V and 8 bases at J, with 15 bases in the middle. CDR3 sequence reads: CASSLIIGGGGYTF. The CDR3 coding sequence is TGTGCCAGCAGTTTAATAATCGGGGGCGGGGGCTACACCTTC.

The chain uses TRBV15 and TRBJ1-2, with D unclear. In germline, CDR1 is LNHNV, CDR2 YYDKDF (reference sequence). The CDR3 is 13 amino acids. V lost 1 base to trimming and J lost 4 bases, with 7 bases between them. For the CDR3, the DNA is TGTGCCACCAGCAGAGGAATTGCCTATGGCTACACCTTC. This gives the protein CATSRGIAYGYTF.

The chain combines TRBV9 with TRBJ2-7; TRBD1 matches 10 bases. CDR3 size: 15 residues. CDR1 and CDR2 from the germline V gene are SGDLS and YYNGEE. V was clipped by 4 bases and J by 6 bases; unmatched bases: 10. The CDR3 protein is CASSPRQGALGEQYF. The CDR3 nucleotides read TGTGCCAGCAGCCCCAGACAGGGGGCTTTAGGCGAGCAGTACTTC.

The chain combines TRBV7-9 with TRBJ2-2, with TRBD2 identical over 12 bases. CDR1 is SEHNR, CDR2 FQNEAQ, per germline (reference sequence). Trimming cost V 6 bases and J 8 bases; bases outside gene matches: 7. CDR3 length: 15 amino acids. The CDR3 loop is CASRKLAGGLGELFF. The CDR3 nucleotides are TGTGCCAGCAGGAAACTAGCGGGGGGCCTGGGGGAGCTGTTTTTT. Filled out from reference TRBV7-9 and TRBJ2-2, the complete variable domain reads DTGVSQNPRHKITKRGQNVTFRCDPISEHNRLYWYRQTLGQGPEFLTYFQNEAQLEKSRLLSDRFSAERPKGSFSTLEIQRTEQGDSAMYLCASRKLAGGLGELFFGEGSRLTVL.